What follows are 27 T cell receptor beta chains derived from one specimen sequenced in a study of blood T cell repertoires in COVID-19. Repertoires were generated with immunoSEQ multiplex PCR, while TCRdb's copy carries only in-frame clones and drops some. In the table there are tens of thousands of clones, approximately 89% of which are singletons. The sequenced sample was peripheral blood. The receptors shown here come from a woman of 80 years or more with acute or convalescent COVID-19.

The rearrangement links TRBV7-9 to TRBJ2-1; possibly TRBD2 for D (7 bases). Trimming removed 5 bases from V and 7 bases from J, with 18 bases in between. Germline CDR1 is SEHNR and CDR2 is FQNEAQ (reference sequence). This CDR3 is built from 15 residues. The CDR3 sequence: CASSPPGGSGNEQFF. CDR3 nucleotide sequence: TGTGCCAGCAGCCCCCCGGGGGGCAGCGGGAATGAGCAGTTCTTC.

CDR3 region: CASSGKQGYGYTF. As DNA, the CDR3 is TGTGCCAGCAGTGGAAAACAGGGTTATGGCTACACCTTC. The rearrangement links TRBV6-6 to TRBJ1-2, with D possibly being TRBD1 (6 bases). CDR1 and CDR2 from the germline V gene are MNHNY and SVGAGI (reference sequence). This CDR3 spans 13 amino acids. V gave up 5 bases and J gave up 5 bases, with 12 bases separating them.

The J gene is TRBJ1-4, the V gene TRBV5-1; 8 bases map to TRBD1. The CDR3 is 14 amino acids. The germline V gene encodes CDR1 SGHRS and CDR2 YFSETQ. V trimming: 5 bases; J trimming: 6 bases; junction bases outside the gene matches: 6. This CDR3 is CASSYSGGDEKLFF. For the CDR3, the DNA is TGCGCCAGCAGTTACTCAGGGGGCGATGAAAAACTGTTTTTT.

The chain recombines TRBV12-3 or TRBV12-4 with TRBJ1-1; possibly TRBD1 for D (5 bases). Trimming cost V 3 bases and J 8 bases, with 7 bases left between them. This CDR3 region has 11 residues. The CDR3 loop reads CASSLGPEAFF. DNA for the CDR3: TGTGCCAGCAGTTTGGGGCCAGAAGCTTTCTTT.

DNA of the CDR3: TGTGCCAGCAGCCCCCGGACTAGCGGGGGTAATGAGCAGTTCTTC. It codes for CASSPRTSGGNEQFF. The gene calls are TRBV11-2 and TRBJ2-1; TRBD2 matches 13 bases. Trimming removed 5 bases from V and 7 bases from J; junction bases left unmatched: 5. This CDR3 comprises 15 residues. The V gene's germline CDR1 is SGHAT and CDR2 FQNNGV.

This sequence joins TRBV18 and TRBJ2-5; D might be TRBD1 (6 bases). The germline gives CDR1 KGHSH, CDR2 LQKENI. V dropped 3 bases and J dropped 3 bases, with 14 bases sitting between them. The CDR3 contains 15 residues. The CDR3 spells CASSPGSAGEETQYF. DNA for the CDR3: TGTGCCAGCTCACCGGGTTCGGCAGGGGAAGAGACCCAGTACTTC.

V usage is TRBV4-1 and J usage is TRBJ2-1, with TRBD1 identical over 7 bases. CDR1 and CDR2 from the germline V gene are MGHRA and YSYEKL. The CDR3 totals 14 residues. The ends lost 4 bases at V and 5 bases at J; junction bases unmatched: 5. The CDR3 region is CASSRQGSDNEQFF. The CDR3 region has the DNA TGCGCCAGCAGCCGACAGGGAAGCGACAATGAGCAGTTCTTC.

The chain carries TRBV6-6 and TRBJ2-3, with a weak D call TRBD2 (6 bases). Germline CDR1 MNHNY, CDR2 SVGAGI (reference sequence). This CDR3 region has 15 residues. Trimming stripped 7 bases from V and 0 bases from J, with 14 bases between. The CDR3 is CASTPGGSSTDTQYF. CDR3 coding DNA: TGTGCCAGCACACCCGGGGGATCGAGCACAGATACGCAGTATTTT.

This clone showed up just once. The rearrangement links TRBV25-1 to TRBJ2-3; D remains ambiguous. V was clipped by 8 bases and J by 1 base, with 16 bases between them. Germline loops: CDR1 MGHDK, CDR2 SYGVNS. The CDR3 runs to 15 residues. The CDR3 sequence: CASRNVARRTDTQYF. The CDR3 DNA follows: TGTGCCAGCCGCAATGTGGCTAGGCGCACAGATACGCAGTATTTT.

Here the CDR3 DNA reads TGTGCCAGCAGCTTCGATACCTCCGGGACATACCAAGAGACCCAGTACTTC. Translation gives CASSFDTSGTYQETQYF. The chain has TRBV11-2 and TRBJ2-5; D is perhaps TRBD1 (6 bases). CDR3 length: 17 amino acids. Trimming removed 3 bases from V and 0 bases from J, with 17 bases in between. Looked up from germline, CDR1 is SGHAT and CDR2 is FQNNGV.

The V gene is TRBV10-3, the J gene TRBJ1-2, with D uncertain. The CDR3 has 14 residues. Trimming shortened V by 3 bases and J by 1 base, and 9 bases separated the two germline ends. CDR1 ENHRY and CDR2 SYGVKD come from the germline V gene. The CDR3 DNA sequence: TGTGCCATCAGTGACGGTCGGGTTAACTATGGCTACACCTTC. Its protein product is CAISDGRVNYGYTF.

The rearrangement joins TRBV5-4 to TRBJ1-1; 8 nucleotides agree with TRBD1. Looked up from germline, CDR1 is SGHNT and CDR2 is YYREEE (reference sequence). V shed 4 bases, J shed 5 bases, and the junction held 7 bases outside the gene matches. The CDR3 is 14 amino acids. The CDR3 loop is CASSPDRGRTEAFF. In DNA form, the CDR3 reads TGTGCCAGCAGCCCCGACAGGGGTAGAACTGAAGCTTTCTTT.

The chain combines TRBV6-5 with TRBJ1-5; 7 bases align to TRBD1. This CDR3 region has 15 residues. V shed 6 bases, J shed 1 base, and the junction held 6 bases outside the gene matches. Looked up from germline, CDR1 is MNHEY and CDR2 is SVGAGI. The CDR3 nucleotides read TGTGCCAGCAGCGCAGACAGGGAAAGCAATCAGCCCCAGCATTTT. Translation: CASSADRESNQPQHF.

This chain uses TRBV27 with TRBJ2-2; no clear D. Germline CDR1 and CDR2: MNHEY and SMNVEV (reference sequence). The CDR3 spans 12 residues. Trimming removed 2 bases from V and 6 bases from J, with 4 bases in between. The CDR3 loop reads CASSLAAGELFF. The CDR3 DNA follows: TGTGCCAGCAGTTTAGCAGCCGGGGAGCTGTTTTTT.

The rearrangement uses TRBV10-3 and TRBJ2-3; no definite D call. The CDR3 is 15 residues long. The germline V gene has CDR1 ENHRY and CDR2 SYGVKD. Trimming took 1 base from V and 2 from J, leaving 10 bases between them. CDR3 DNA sequence: TGTGCCATCAGTGAGTATGAGCTTCCCACAGATACGCAGTATTTT. Translating gives CAISEYELPTDTQYF.

This clone showed up just a few times. V and J are TRBV19 and TRBJ2-3; TRBD2 agrees at 9 bases. The CDR3 extends over 16 amino acids. With 6 bases clipped from V and 2 bases from J, the junction kept 9 bases outside the gene matches. Germline CDR1 reads LNHDA; CDR2 reads SQIVND (reference sequence). The CDR3 DNA is TGTGCCAGTAGAAGAAATAGCGGGGGCGCCACAGATACGCAGTATTTT. It yields the protein CASRRNSGGATDTQYF.

This chain links TRBV5-1 with TRBJ1-1; a weak D match, TRBD1 (5 bases). Germline V gives CDR1 SGHRS, CDR2 YFSETQ. The V end lost 1 base, the J end lost 6 bases, and 13 bases lay between the germline ends. The CDR3 runs 14 residues. CDR3 region: CASSLSSGGSEAFF. The CDR3 nucleotides are TGCGCCAGCAGCTTGTCGTCCGGGGGATCTGAAGCTTTCTTT.

The rearrangement uses TRBV18 and TRBJ1-5; 11 bases agree with TRBD1. Trimming took 3 bases from V and 4 from J; bases not matched to a gene: 8. The CDR3 length is 17 residues. In germline, CDR1 is KGHSH, CDR2 LQKENI. Here the CDR3 DNA reads TGTGCCAGCTCACCTCTAGGACAGGGGGCTGGGAATCAGCCCCAGCATTTT. It yields the protein CASSPLGQGAGNQPQHF.

This clone showed up just once. This rearrangement joins TRBV19 to TRBJ2-1; TRBD1 matches 10 bases. The CDR3 runs 14 residues. The V and J ends lost 5 bases and 6 bases, in that order; junction bases with no gene match: 4. Germline values: CDR1 LNHDA, CDR2 SQIVND (reference sequence). CDR3 nucleotide sequence: TGTGCCAGTAGTCCGGACAGGGGGACCAATGAGCAGTTCTTC. Amino acid sequence: CASSPDRGTNEQFF.

The chain combines TRBV19 with TRBJ2-1; D possibly corresponds to TRBD2 (7 bases). This CDR3 is 16 amino acids long. V shed 4 bases and J shed 4 bases, with 17 bases lying between them. Looked up from germline, CDR1 is LNHDA and CDR2 is SQIVND (reference sequence). This chain's CDR3 is CASSTRGATEYNEQFF. The CDR3 nucleotides are TGTGCCAGTAGTACCCGGGGGGCCACCGAGTACAATGAGCAGTTCTTC.

The rearrangement uses TRBV11-2 and TRBJ2-1; TRBD2 is a possible D gene (5 bases). V lost 1 base, J lost 13 bases, and 11 bases lay in between. This CDR3 is built from 12 residues. Germline V gene sequence: CDR1 SGHAT, CDR2 FQNNGV. CDR3 region: CASSLVSASQFF. The CDR3 nucleotides are TGTGCCAGCAGCTTAGTGAGCGCTAGCCAGTTCTTC.

A few counts support this clone. The chain recombines TRBV7-9 with TRBJ1-5, with TRBD1 identical over 9 bases. CDR1 is SEHNR and CDR2 is FQNEAQ in the germline V gene (reference sequence). V shed 6 bases, J shed 3 bases, and the junction held 6 bases outside the gene matches. CDR3 length equals 15 residues. The CDR3 spells CASRAGTGFNQPQHF. As DNA, the CDR3 is TGTGCCAGCAGGGCCGGGACAGGGTTCAATCAGCCCCAGCATTTT.

A single count supports this clone. The J gene is TRBJ1-2, the V gene TRBV19; 7 nucleotides agree with TRBD1. Germline trimming cut 6 bases from V and 8 bases from J; bases unmatched to any gene: 12. The CDR3 spans 14 residues. From germline, CDR1 is LNHDA and CDR2 SQIVND (reference sequence). CDR3 amino acids: CASSNDRVQRGYTF. The CDR3 DNA reads as TGTGCCAGTAGCAACGACAGGGTCCAGCGAGGCTACACCTTC.

The V gene is TRBV7-8, the J gene TRBJ1-6; D is undetermined. Trimming removed 0 bases from V and 7 bases from J, with 7 bases in between. This CDR3 is built from 14 residues. Looked up from germline, CDR1 is SGHVS and CDR2 is FQNEAQ. The DNA for the CDR3 is TGTGCCAGCAGCTTAGCAAAAACAAATTCACCCCTCCACTTT. This sequence encodes CASSLAKTNSPLHF.

The V gene is TRBV6-6, the J gene TRBJ2-1, with D uncertain. The germline V gene encodes CDR1 MNHNY and CDR2 SVGAGI (reference sequence). Trimming took off 5 bases at V and 16 bases at J, with 15 bases between the two ends. The CDR3 spans 11 residues. The CDR3 sequence is CASSGTRVSFF. CDR3 DNA: TGTGCCAGCAGTGGAACTCGGGTGAGCTTCTTC.

This clone was seen more than once but under ten times. The CDR3 coding sequence is TGTGCCAGTAGTATAGATCGAGGGAACACTGAAGCTTTCTTT. Protein sequence: CASSIDRGNTEAFF. V and J are TRBV19 and TRBJ1-1, with unresolved D. Trimming cost V 0 bases and J 1 base, with 6 bases left between them. The length of the CDR3 is 14 residues. Germline V gives CDR1 LNHDA, CDR2 SQIVND (reference sequence).

The V gene is TRBV29-1, the J gene TRBJ1-5; perhaps TRBD1 as D (5 bases). The CDR3 contains 15 residues. V gave up 5 bases and J gave up 4 bases, with 18 bases separating them. CDR1 is SQVTM and CDR2 is ANQGSEA in the germline V gene. The CDR3 nucleotides are TGCAGCGTTATGAAACAGGCTTACTATAATCAGCCCCAGCATTTT. Translated, it gives CSVMKQAYYNQPQHF.